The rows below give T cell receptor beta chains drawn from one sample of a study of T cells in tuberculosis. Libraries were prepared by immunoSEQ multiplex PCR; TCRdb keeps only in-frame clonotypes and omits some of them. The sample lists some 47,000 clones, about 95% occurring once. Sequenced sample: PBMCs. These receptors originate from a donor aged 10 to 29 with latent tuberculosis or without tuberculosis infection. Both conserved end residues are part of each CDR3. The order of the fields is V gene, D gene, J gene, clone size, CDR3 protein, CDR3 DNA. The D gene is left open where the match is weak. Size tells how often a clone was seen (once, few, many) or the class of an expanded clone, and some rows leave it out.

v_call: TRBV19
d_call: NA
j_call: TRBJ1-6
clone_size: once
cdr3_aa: CASSIGGGGIDSPLHF
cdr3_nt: TGTGCCAGTAGTATAGGTGGAGGAGGTATAGATTCACCCCTCCACTTT

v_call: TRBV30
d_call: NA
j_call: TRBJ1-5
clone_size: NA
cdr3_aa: CAWSMGAGLRFSNQPQHF
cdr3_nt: TGTGCCTGGAGTATGGGGGCCGGATTGCGTTTTAGCAATCAGCCCCAGCATTTT

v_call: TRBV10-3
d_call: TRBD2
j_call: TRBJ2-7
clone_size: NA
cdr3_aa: CAIPWTSGGLGEQYF
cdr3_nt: TGTGCCATCCCTTGGACTAGCGGGGGGCTAGGGGAGCAGTACTTC

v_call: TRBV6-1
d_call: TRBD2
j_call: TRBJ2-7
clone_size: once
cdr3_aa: CASGRGEVYEQYF
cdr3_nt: TGTGCCAGCGGGCGGGGGGAGGTCTACGAGCAGTACTTC

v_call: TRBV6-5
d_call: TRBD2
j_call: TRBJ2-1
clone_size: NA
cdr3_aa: CASALAASYNEQFF
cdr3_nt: TGTGCCAGCGCTCTAGCGGCATCCTACAATGAGCAGTTCTTC

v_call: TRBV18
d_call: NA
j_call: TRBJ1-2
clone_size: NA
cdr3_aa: CASSPTPPGYTF
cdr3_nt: TGTGCCAGCTCACCCACACCTCCCGGCTACACCTTC

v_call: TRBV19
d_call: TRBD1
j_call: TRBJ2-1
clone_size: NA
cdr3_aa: CASSIPGGPNEQFF
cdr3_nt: TGTGCCAGTAGTATCCCAGGGGGACCCAATGAGCAGTTCTTC

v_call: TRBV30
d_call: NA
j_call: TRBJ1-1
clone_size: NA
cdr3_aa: CVTKGFGNTEAFF
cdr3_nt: TGTGTCACGAAGGGGTTCGGCAACACTGAAGCTTTCTTT

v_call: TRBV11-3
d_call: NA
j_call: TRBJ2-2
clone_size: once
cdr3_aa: CASSPGYTGELFF
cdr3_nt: TGTGCCAGCAGCCCGGGATACACCGGGGAGCTGTTTTTT

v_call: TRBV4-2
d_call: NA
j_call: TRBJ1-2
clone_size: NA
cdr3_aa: CASSQDNPYGYTF
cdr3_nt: TGTGCCAGCAGCCAAGATAATCCCTATGGCTACACCTTC

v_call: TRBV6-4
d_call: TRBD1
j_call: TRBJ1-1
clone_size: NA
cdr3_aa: CASSDHGTGGVTEAFF
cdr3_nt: TGTGCCAGCAGTGACCACGGGACAGGGGGTGTCACTGAAGCTTTCTTT

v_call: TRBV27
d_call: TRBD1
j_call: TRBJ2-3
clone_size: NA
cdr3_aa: CASTTTGEADTQYF
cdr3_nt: TGTGCCAGCACCACGACAGGGGAGGCAGATACGCAGTATTTT

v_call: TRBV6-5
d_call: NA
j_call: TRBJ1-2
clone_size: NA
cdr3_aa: CASRLDSLGYTF
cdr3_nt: TGTGCCAGCAGGCTCGACAGCCTCGGCTACACCTTC

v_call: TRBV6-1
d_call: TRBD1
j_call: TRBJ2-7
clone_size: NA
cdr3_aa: CASSEEGQPPYEQYF
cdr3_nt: TGTGCCAGCAGTGAAGAGGGACAGCCTCCCTACGAGCAGTACTTC

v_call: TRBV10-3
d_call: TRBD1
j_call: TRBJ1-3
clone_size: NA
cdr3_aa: CAIGQGAISGNTIYF
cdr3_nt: TGTGCCATCGGACAGGGTGCGATCTCTGGAAACACCATATATTTT